This T cell receptor beta chain appears in the sequencing data of a study of cytomegalovirus exposure and HLA in healthy donors. Study outcomes and limitations: HLA alleles showed associations with fewer than 20,000 TCR beta sequences in a later analysis, at a 0.05 false discovery rate. Owing to their indistinguishability, certain V segments, notably TRBV6-2 and TRBV6-3, were excluded. Cytomegalovirus-associated TCR beta chains were listed, numbering 164.

Turning to this clone: Its target is not known.

A multiplex PCR was run with 60 Vbeta primers and 13 Jbeta primers. Study processing details: In a later analysis, about 11 million of tens of millions of unique beta chains occurred in at least two donors. Repertoires were generated with immunoSEQ multiplex PCR, while TCRdb's copy carries only in-frame clones and drops some. V and J calls and clone size are as listed in that table; D and trimming were resolved from the DNA. The table shows 200,000 to 250,000 clones, with around 80% occurring only once. This CDR3 contains 14 residues. The germline CDR1 and CDR2 sequences are SQVTM and ANQGSEA. V lost 6 bases, J lost 3 bases, and 11 bases stayed unmatched.

Sample: PBMCs. This TCR came from a boy between 10 and 17 years old in good health and CMV-seronegative. The V call is TRBV29-1, the J call TRBJ2-7; 7 bases align to TRBD1. The CDR3 is CSVTWTGGRYEQYF. DNA for the CDR3: TGCAGCGTCACGTGGACAGGAGGACGCTACGAGCAGTACTTC.